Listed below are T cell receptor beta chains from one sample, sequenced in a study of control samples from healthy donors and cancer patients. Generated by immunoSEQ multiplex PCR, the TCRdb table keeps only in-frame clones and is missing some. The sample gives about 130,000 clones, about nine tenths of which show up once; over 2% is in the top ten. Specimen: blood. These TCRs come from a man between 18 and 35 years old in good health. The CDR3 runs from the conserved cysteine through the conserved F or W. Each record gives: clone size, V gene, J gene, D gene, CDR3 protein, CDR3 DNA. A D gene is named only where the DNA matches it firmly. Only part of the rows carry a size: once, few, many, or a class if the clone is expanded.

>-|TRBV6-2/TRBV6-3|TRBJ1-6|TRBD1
CASSYPGQVLLNSPLHF
TGTGCCAGCAGTTACCCGGGACAGGTGCTTCTTAATTCACCCCTCCACTTT
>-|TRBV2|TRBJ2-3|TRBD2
CASSEAGGTSGATDTQYF
TGTGCCAGCAGTGAAGCGGGTGGGACTAGCGGGGCAACAGATACGCAGTATTTT
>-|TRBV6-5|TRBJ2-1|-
CASSYSARAPYNEQFF
TGTGCCAGCAGTTACTCGGCGAGGGCCCCCTACAATGAGCAGTTCTTC
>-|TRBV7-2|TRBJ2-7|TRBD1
CASSFGTGGDEQYF
TGTGCCAGCAGCTTTGGGACAGGGGGGGACGAGCAGTACTTC
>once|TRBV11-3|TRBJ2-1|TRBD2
CASSSEAGGGQFF
TGTGCCAGCAGCTCTGAGGCGGGGGGGGGACAGTTCTTC
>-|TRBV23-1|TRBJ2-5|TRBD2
CASSQSVGGVEFQETQYF
TGCGCCAGCAGTCAATCGGTTGGGGGGGTTGAATTCCAAGAGACCCAGTACTTC
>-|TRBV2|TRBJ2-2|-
CASSEFRGTGELFF
TGTGCCAGCAGTGAATTTAGGGGGACGGGGGAGCTGTTTTTT
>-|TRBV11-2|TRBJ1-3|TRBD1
CASSLTGAYGNTIYF
TGTGCCAGCAGCCTCACAGGGGCTTACGGAAACACCATATATTTT
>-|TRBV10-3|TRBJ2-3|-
CAIRGAKTSTDTQYF
TGTGCCATACGGGGGGCGAAAACTAGCACAGATACGCAGTATTTT
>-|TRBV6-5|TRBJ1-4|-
CASVQGRNEKLFF
TGTGCCAGCGTACAGGGTAGGAATGAAAAACTGTTTTTT
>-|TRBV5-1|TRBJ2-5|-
CASSLDPNLETQYF
TGCGCCAGCAGCTTGGATCCAAACCTCGAGACCCAGTACTTC
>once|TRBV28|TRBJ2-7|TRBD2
CASSLMRENYEQYF
TGTGCCAGCAGCCTCATGCGGGAGAACTACGAGCAGTACTTC
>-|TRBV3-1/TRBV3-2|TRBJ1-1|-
CASSQVTGHYTEAFF
TGTGCCAGCAGCCAAGTGACCGGACACTACACTGAAGCTTTCTTT
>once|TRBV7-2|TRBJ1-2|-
CASSSIGVYGYTF
TGTGCCAGCAGCTCCATCGGGGTCTATGGCTACACCTTC
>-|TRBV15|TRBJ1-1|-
CATSRDRAGMNTEAFF
TGTGCCACCAGCAGAGATAGGGCGGGAATGAACACTGAAGCTTTCTTT
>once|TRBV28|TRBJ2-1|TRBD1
CASSGGQAISYNEQFF
TGTGCCAGCAGCGGGGGACAGGCGATTTCCTACAATGAGCAGTTCTTC
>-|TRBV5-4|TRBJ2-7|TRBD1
CASTRWGTGKGQYF
TGTGCCAGCACCCGGTGGGGGACAGGGAAAGGGCAGTACTTC
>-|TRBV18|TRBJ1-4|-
CASSPGTEKLFF
TGTGCCAGCTCACCGGGGACCGAAAAACTGTTTTTT
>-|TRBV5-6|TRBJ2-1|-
CASSLGGVSRPYNEQFF
TGTGCCAGCAGCTTGGGTGGTGTCTCTAGACCCTACAATGAGCAGTTCTTC
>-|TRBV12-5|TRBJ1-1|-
CASGLGLPEAFF
TGTGCTAGTGGTTTGGGCCTGCCTGAAGCTTTCTTT
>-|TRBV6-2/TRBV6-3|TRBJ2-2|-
CASRRGARAGELFF
TGTGCCAGCCGCCGAGGGGCGCGGGCCGGGGAGCTGTTTTTT
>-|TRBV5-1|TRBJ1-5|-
CASSLGLGNQPQHF
TGCGCCAGCAGCTTGGGGTTGGGCAATCAGCCCCAGCATTTT
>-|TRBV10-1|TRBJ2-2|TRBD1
CASSPNPGTGRTGELFF
TGCGCCAGCAGTCCAAATCCCGGGACAGGCCGGACCGGGGAGCTGTTTTTT
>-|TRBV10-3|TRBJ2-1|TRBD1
CAISDLRDRGLFSSYNEQFF
TGTGCCATCAGTGACCTCCGGGACAGGGGGCTTTTCAGCTCCTACAATGAGCAGTTCTTC
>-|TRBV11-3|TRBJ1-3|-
CASSLMRGSGNTIYF
TGTGCCAGCAGCTTAATGAGGGGCTCTGGAAACACCATATATTTT
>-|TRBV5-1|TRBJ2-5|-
CASSLAGETQYF
TGCGCCAGCAGCTTGGCCGGTGAGACCCAGTACTTC
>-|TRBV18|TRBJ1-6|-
CASSPPGGANSPLHF
TGTGCCAGCTCACCACCGGGAGGGGCTAATTCACCCCTCCACTTT
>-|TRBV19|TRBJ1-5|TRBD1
CASSMAPGQGFNQPQHF
TGTGCCAGTAGTATGGCCCCGGGACAGGGGTTCAATCAGCCCCAGCATTTT
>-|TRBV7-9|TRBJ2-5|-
CASSKPGPQRETQYF
TGTGCCAGCAGCAAACCGGGACCCCAAAGAGAGACCCAGTACTTC
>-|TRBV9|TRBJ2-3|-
CASSVGRGTSTDTQYF
TGTGCCAGCAGCGTGGGTAGGGGGACTAGCACAGATACGCAGTATTTT
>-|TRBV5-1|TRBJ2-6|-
CASSVQSSGANVLTF
TGCGCCAGCAGCGTTCAGTCTTCTGGGGCCAACGTCCTGACTTTC
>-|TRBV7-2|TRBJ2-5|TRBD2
CASRSPGLADKETQYF
TGTGCCAGCAGGTCACCGGGACTAGCGGATAAAGAGACCCAGTACTTC
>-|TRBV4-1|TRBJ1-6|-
CASSQGAGRDSPLHF
TGCGCCAGCAGCCAAGGGGCAGGGAGGGATTCACCCCTCCACTTT
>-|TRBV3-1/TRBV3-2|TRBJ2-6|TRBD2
CASSQGERGDSGANVLTF
TGTGCCAGCAGCCAGGGGGAGCGGGGGGACTCTGGGGCCAACGTCCTGACTTTC
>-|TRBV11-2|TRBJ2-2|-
CASSLRPALDTGELFF
TGTGCCAGCAGCTTACGCCCCGCGCTGGACACCGGGGAGCTGTTTTTT
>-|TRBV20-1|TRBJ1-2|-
CSASFTNYGYTF
TGCAGTGCTAGTTTTACTAACTATGGCTACACCTTC
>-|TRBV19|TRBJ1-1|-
CASTRGRVTDTEAFF
TGTGCCAGTACCCGGGGCAGGGTAACGGATACTGAAGCTTTCTTT
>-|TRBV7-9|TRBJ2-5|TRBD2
CASSLTSGGHQETQYF
TGTGCCAGCAGCTTGACTAGCGGGGGGCATCAAGAGACCCAGTACTTC
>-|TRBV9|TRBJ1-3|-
CASSDGTAGNTIYF
TGTGCCAGCAGCGACGGGACGGCTGGAAACACCATATATTTT
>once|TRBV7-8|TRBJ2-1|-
CASSLARGGDNEQFF
TGTGCCAGCAGCTTAGCACGCGGGGGCGACAATGAGCAGTTCTTC
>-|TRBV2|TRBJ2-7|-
CASTPSWYEQYF
TGTGCCAGCACCCCTAGCTGGTACGAGCAGTACTTC